This paragraph covers one T cell receptor (beta chain) sequence. This sample stems from a study of blood T cell repertoires in COVID-19. Profiled with immunoSEQ multiplex PCR; TCRdb holds only in-frame clones, not every one. The top ten hold 1.2% of the sample, which has approximately 120,000 clones, more than 70% seen once. Germline V lookup: CDR1 SGHRS, CDR2 YFSETQ. Losses at the gene ends were 4 bases for V and 6 bases for J; bases not matched to a gene: 5. The CDR3 sequence is 14 residues long. The chain uses TRBV5-1 and TRBJ2-2; TRBD1 aligns across 8 bases. This clonotype originated in an elderly woman with acute or convalescent COVID-19. The sample consisted of peripheral blood. This CDR3 reads CASSNGQGAGELFF. The CDR3, as DNA: TGCGCCAGCAGCAACGGACAGGGCGCCGGGGAGCTGTTTTTT. Filled out from reference TRBV5-1 and TRBJ2-2, the complete variable domain reads KAGVTQTPRYLIKTRGQQVTLSCSPISGHRSVSWYQQTPGQGLQFLFEYFSETQRNKGNFPGRFSGRQFSNSRSEMNVSTLELGDSALYLCASSNGQGAGELFFGEGSRLTVL.